One and the same sample provided the 14 T cell receptor beta chains below, sequenced in a study of T cells in Graves' hyperthyroidism and ophthalmopathy. TCR beta CDR3 regions were amplified from RNA. An initial round of RT-PCR targeting the TCR CDR3 relied on the HTBI primer set. TCRdb reprocessed the multiplex PCR reads with MiXCR, giving one entry per CDR3 protein. The sample carries a few hundred thousand distinct CDR3 sequences, 13% recorded once. Specimen: blood. These TCRs come from a woman younger than 35 with Graves' hyperthyroidism.

This clonotype has a handful of counts. CDR3 in amino acids: CASSLRQGYGYTF. The CDR3 coding sequence is TGTGCCAGCAGCTTGCGGCAGGGCTATGGCTACACCTTC. The chain couples TRBV5-6 to TRBJ1-2, with a possible D match to TRBD1 (5 bases). V was pared by 1 base and J by 4 bases, with 8 bases between. The CDR3 extends over 13 amino acids. In germline, CDR1 is SGHDT, CDR2 YYEEEE.

Many counts were recorded for this clonotype. The rearrangement joins TRBV11-2 to TRBJ1-1; the match to TRBD1 covers 7 bases. The CDR3 has 14 residues. Trimming removed 2 bases from V and 7 bases from J; junction bases left unmatched: 7. CDR1 is SGHAT and CDR2 is FQNNGV in the germline V gene. In DNA, the CDR3 is TGTGCCAGCAGCTTACATAGAGGGGGCTATGAAGCTTTCTTT. Its protein is CASSLHRGGYEAFF.

CDR3 nucleotide sequence: TGCAGTGCTAGAGATCGGGGCAGGGGGACCTACGAGCAGTACTTC. Residues: CSARDRGRGTYEQYF. This chain uses TRBV20-1 with TRBJ2-7; TRBD1 agrees at 7 bases. Germline V gene lookup returns CDR1 DFQATT and CDR2 SNEGSKA (reference sequence). J was trimmed by 2 bases and V by 0 bases; bases with no gene match: 7. CDR3 length equals 15 residues.

This clonotype was recorded many times. The genes are TRBV5-1 and TRBJ2-2; 10 bases align to TRBD1. In germline, CDR1 is SGHRS, CDR2 YFSETQ. Trimming at V came to 4 bases and at J to 5 bases, leaving 5 bases not matched to a gene. This CDR3 contains 15 residues. This CDR3 reads CASSPGTGDTGELFF. CDR3 sequence (DNA): TGCGCCAGCAGCCCCGGGACAGGGGATACCGGGGAGCTGTTTTTT.

Ten or more counts support this clonotype. The V gene is TRBV9, the J gene TRBJ2-1; D call uncertain. The CDR3 contains 13 residues. V shed 3 bases and J shed 4 bases, with 8 bases lying between them. CDR1 is SGDLS, CDR2 YYNGEE, per germline. The chain's CDR3 is CASSASQYNEQFF. Written as DNA, the CDR3 is TGTGCCAGCAGCGCGAGTCAGTACAATGAGCAGTTCTTC.

About this clonotype: A read error may be the cause here, since a much bigger clone is one base away. The chain joins TRBV28 to TRBJ1-2; D may be TRBD1 (6 bases). Germline CDR1 MDHEN, CDR2 SYDVKM. This CDR3 spans 18 amino acids. Here the CDR3 reads CACSLTGRWGQGNYGYTF. CDR3 nucleotide sequence: TGTGCCTGCAGTCTTACTGGGCGCTGGGGACAAGGAAACTATGGCTACACCTTC.

At least ten counts were recorded for this clonotype. V is TRBV6-6 and J is TRBJ1-2; 9 bases line up with TRBD1. Unmatched junction bases numbered 4, after V lost 0 bases and J lost 8 bases. The CDR3 spans 14 residues. Germline V gives CDR1 MNHNY, CDR2 SVGAGI (reference sequence). The CDR3 DNA reads TGTGCCAGCAGTTACTCTGGACAGGGGAACGGCTACACCTTC. Amino acid sequence: CASSYSGQGNGYTF.

The sample holds many counts of this clonotype. The CDR3 nucleotides read TGTGCCACCAGCAGAGAGTGGGACAGGGACACTGAAGCTTTCTTT. This translates into CATSREWDRDTEAFF. The rearrangement joins TRBV15 to TRBJ1-1, with TRBD1 matching over 9 bases. V trimming: 0 bases; J trimming: 3 bases; junction bases outside the gene matches: 2. This CDR3 is 15 amino acids long. CDR1 is LNHNV, CDR2 YYDKDF, per germline (reference sequence).

This clonotype was counted many times. This chain links TRBV18 with TRBJ1-6; TRBD1 aligns across 7 bases. Germline CDR1 and CDR2: KGHSH and LQKENI. Germline trimming cut 3 bases from V and 7 bases from J; bases unmatched to any gene: 9. The CDR3 covers 16 residues. The CDR3 spells CASSPNRGVVNSPLHF. As DNA, the CDR3 is TGTGCCAGCTCACCTAACAGGGGAGTCGTAAATTCACCCCTCCACTTT.

This rearrangement joins TRBV4-2 to TRBJ1-1; D gene ambiguous. The CDR3 extends over 15 amino acids. Trimming pared 5 bases from V and 1 base from J, leaving 14 bases between. The germline gives CDR1 LGHNA, CDR2 YNFKEQ. CDR3 residues: CASSALASTNTEAFF. The CDR3 region has the DNA TGTGCCAGCAGCGCACTGGCCAGTACGAACACTGAAGCTTTCTTT.

This clonotype was recorded at least ten times. J is TRBJ2-7 and V is TRBV28, with 9 bases matching TRBD1. With V trimmed by 5 bases and J by 2 bases, 7 bases remained unmatched. Germline CDR1 reads MDHEN; CDR2 reads SYDVKM. This CDR3 is built from 15 residues. DNA of the CDR3: TGTGCCAGCAGTACTCCGGGACAGGGTCCCTACGAGCAGTACTTC. Translated: CASSTPGQGPYEQYF.

The chain carries TRBV4-2 and TRBJ1-1; D uncertain. CDR1 LGHNA and CDR2 YNFKEQ come from the germline V gene. V was clipped by 3 bases and J by 5 bases, with 7 bases between them. This CDR3 has 12 residues. The CDR3 is CASSQVETEAFF. CDR3 DNA: TGTGCCAGCAGCCAGGTAGAGACTGAAGCTTTCTTT.

This clonotype was recorded at least ten times. The chain employs TRBV6-1 and TRBJ2-3; TRBD2 matches at 11 bases. This CDR3 comprises 17 residues. Germline lookup yields CDR1 MNHNS and CDR2 SASEGT. The V gene end was trimmed by 2 bases and the J gene end by 3 bases; junction bases not matched to a gene: 7. The DNA of the CDR3 is TGTGCCAGCAGTGAATATAGCGGGAGGGACTGGACAGATACGCAGTATTTT. This gives the protein CASSEYSGRDWTDTQYF.

This clonotype was observed at least ten times. The rearrangement joins TRBV7-3 to TRBJ2-7; D is unclear. CDR1 is SGHTA and CDR2 is FQGTGA in the germline V gene. The CDR3 has 15 amino acids. The V end was cut by 5 bases, the J end by 7 bases, with 21 bases between. This CDR3 reads CASSPGRALLSEQYF. The CDR3 region has the DNA TGTGCCAGCAGCCCGGGTAGGGCGCTTTTATCGGAGCAGTACTTC.